The T cell receptor (beta chain) under discussion was sequenced for a study of vaccination and CD4 T cells after COVID-19. V lost 1 base to trimming and J lost 1 base, with 2 bases between them. CDR1 and CDR2 from the germline V gene are SGHDN and FVKESK. This CDR3 contains 12 residues. As regards this clonotype: What it binds is unknown.

Stated treatment: approximately nine-day PBMC culture with coronavirus spike peptide pools or control peptides (ViraFEST assay). The Oncomine TCR Beta short-read assay was applied to DNA of cultured CD4+ T cells. One entry per CDR3 protein results from TCRdb running MiXCR on the PCR reads. The repertoire consists of 7,500 to 10,000 distinct CDR3 sequences, with 45% occurring once and the leading ten covering more than 9%. This TCR was sampled from a human donor who had recovered from COVID-19. Material: CD4+ T cells from blood, cultured in vitro. This sequence joins TRBV14 and TRBJ2-7; no definite D call. CDR3: CASSQASYEQYF. CDR3 in DNA: TGTGCCAGCAGCCAAGCATCCTACGAGCAGTACTTC. Supplemented by reference TRBV14 and TRBJ2-7, the full variable domain reads EAGVTQFPSHSVIEKGQTVTLRCDPISGHDNLYWYRRVMGKEIKFLLHFVKESKQDESGMPNNRFLAERTGGTYSTLKVQPAELEDSGVYFCASSQASYEQYFGPGTRLTVT.